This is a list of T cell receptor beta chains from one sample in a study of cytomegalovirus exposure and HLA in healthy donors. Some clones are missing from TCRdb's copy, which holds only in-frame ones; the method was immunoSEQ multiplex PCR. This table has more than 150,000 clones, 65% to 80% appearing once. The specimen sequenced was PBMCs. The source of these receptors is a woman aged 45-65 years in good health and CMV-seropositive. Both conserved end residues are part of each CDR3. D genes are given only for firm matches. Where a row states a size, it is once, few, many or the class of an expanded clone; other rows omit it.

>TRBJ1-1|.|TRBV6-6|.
CASSLMNTEAFF
TGTGCCAGCAGCCTTATGAACACTGAAGCTTTCTTT
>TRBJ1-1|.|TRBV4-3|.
CASSQDRSRGTAFF
TGCGCCAGCAGCCAAGATCGGTCAAGGGGGACAGCTTTCTTT
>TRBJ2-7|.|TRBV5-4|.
CASSLGGPGYEQYF
TGTGCCAGCAGCTTGGGGGGCCCTGGTTACGAGCAGTACTTC
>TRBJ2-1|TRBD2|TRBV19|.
CASSIRASGRRGEQFF
TGTGCCAGTAGTATCCGGGCTAGCGGGAGACGGGGTGAGCAGTTCTTC
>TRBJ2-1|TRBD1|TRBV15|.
CATSRVWTGKVSYNEQFF
TGTGCCACCAGCAGAGTCTGGACAGGGAAAGTCTCCTACAATGAGCAGTTCTTC
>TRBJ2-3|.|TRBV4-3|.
CASSQGRRADTQYF
TGCGCCAGCAGCCAAGGGCGGCGGGCGGATACGCAGTATTTT
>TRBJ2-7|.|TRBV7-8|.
CASSSDRIINEQYF
TGTGCCAGCAGCTCCGACAGGATAATCAACGAGCAGTACTTC
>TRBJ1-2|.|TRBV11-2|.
CASSLDLVDSGYGYTF
TGTGCCAGCAGCTTAGATTTAGTGGACAGCGGCTATGGCTACACCTTC
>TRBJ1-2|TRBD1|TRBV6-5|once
CASRRGQGDGYTF
TGTGCCAGCAGACGGGGCCAGGGGGATGGCTACACCTTC
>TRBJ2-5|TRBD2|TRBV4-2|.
CASSPHLTSGGKQETQYF
TGTGCCAGCAGCCCCCACCTGACTAGCGGGGGGAAACAAGAGACCCAGTACTTC
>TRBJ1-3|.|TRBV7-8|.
CASSTQTDVYSGNTIYF
TGTGCCAGCAGCACACAGACAGACGTTTACTCTGGAAACACCATATATTTT
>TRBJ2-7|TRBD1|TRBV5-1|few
CASSGGQGGNEQYF
TGCGCCAGCAGCGGGGGACAGGGAGGGAACGAGCAGTACTTC
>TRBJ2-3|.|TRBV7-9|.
CASSLTTVQDTQYF
TGTGCCAGCAGCTTAACAACAGTTCAAGATACGCAGTATTTT
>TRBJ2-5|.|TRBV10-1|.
CASAAGSSSRGETQYF
TGCGCCAGCGCTGCCGGGAGCAGCTCGAGGGGAGAGACCCAGTACTTC
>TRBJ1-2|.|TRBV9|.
CASSATESRQGGSYTF
TGTGCCAGCAGCGCCACGGAATCGCGGCAGGGTGGAAGCTACACCTTC
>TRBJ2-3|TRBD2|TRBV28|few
CASSSGRDTQYF
TGTGCCAGCAGTAGCGGGAGAGATACGCAGTATTTT
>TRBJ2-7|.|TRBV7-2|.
CASSSAFEGEQYF
TGTGCCAGCAGCTCCGCTTTTGAGGGCGAGCAGTACTTC
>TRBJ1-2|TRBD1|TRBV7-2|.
CASSSPGQGLGGYTF
TGTGCCAGCAGCTCACCGGGACAGGGGTTGGGTGGCTACACCTTC
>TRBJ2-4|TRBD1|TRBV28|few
CASRSTGGAAKNIQYF
TGTGCCAGCAGATCTACAGGGGGCGCTGCCAAAAACATTCAGTACTTC
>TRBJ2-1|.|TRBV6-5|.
CASSRGGEQFF
TGTGCCAGCAGCCGGGGTGGTGAGCAGTTCTTC
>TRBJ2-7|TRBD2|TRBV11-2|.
CASSRGGFEQYF
TGTGCCAGCAGCCGGGGGGGGTTCGAGCAGTACTTC